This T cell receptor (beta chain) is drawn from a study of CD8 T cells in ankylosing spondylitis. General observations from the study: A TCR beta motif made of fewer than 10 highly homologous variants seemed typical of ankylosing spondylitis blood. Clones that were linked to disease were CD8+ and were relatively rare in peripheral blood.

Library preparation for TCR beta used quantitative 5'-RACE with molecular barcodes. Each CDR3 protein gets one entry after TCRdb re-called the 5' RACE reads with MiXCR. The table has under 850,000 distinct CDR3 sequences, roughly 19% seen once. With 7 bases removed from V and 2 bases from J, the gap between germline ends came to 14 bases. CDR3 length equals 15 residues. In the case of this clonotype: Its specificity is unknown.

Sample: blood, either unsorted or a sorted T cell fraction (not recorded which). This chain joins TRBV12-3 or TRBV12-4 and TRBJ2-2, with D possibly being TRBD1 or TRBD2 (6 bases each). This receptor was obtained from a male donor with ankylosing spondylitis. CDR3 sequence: CASTQNGGNTGELFF. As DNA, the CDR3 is TGTGCCAGCACCCAAAACGGGGGCAACACCGGGGAGCTGTTTTTT.